These 16 T cell receptor beta chains were sequenced from one sample in a study of blood T cell repertoires in COVID-19. Method: immunoSEQ multiplex PCR; TCRdb's copy keeps in-frame clones and lacks some. The sample has 60,000 to 80,000 clones; approximately 90% are singletons. The sample taken for sequencing was peripheral blood. The receptor set was obtained from a man aged 55 to 70 with acute or convalescent COVID-19.

This clone appeared once. This CDR3 reads CATGSGAIPTSSEQYF. Written as DNA, the CDR3 is TGTGCCACCGGGTCAGGGGCTATACCTACCTCTAGCGAGCAGTACTTC. The V and J genes are TRBV10-3 and TRBJ2-7; tentative D call: TRBD1 (6 bases). V lost 10 bases to trimming and J lost 6 bases, with 28 bases between them. CDR3 length: 16 amino acids. CDR1 ENHRY and CDR2 SYGVKD come from the germline V gene.

The V call is TRBV4-1, the J call TRBJ1-6, with D maybe TRBD1 (6 bases). Trimming removed 0 bases at V and 8 bases at J, with 14 bases between. Germline V gives CDR1 MGHRA, CDR2 YSYEKL. The CDR3 sequence is 16 residues long. The CDR3, as DNA: TGCGCCAGCAGCCAAGACCCGGACAGCACACATTCACCCCTCCACTTT. As protein: CASSQDPDSTHSPLHF.

The rearrangement uses TRBV4-1 and TRBJ2-7; 8 bases fit TRBD2. The CDR3 is made up of 15 amino acids. The germline CDR1 and CDR2 sequences are MGHRA and YSYEKL. With 1 base clipped from V and 4 bases from J, the junction kept 6 bases outside the gene matches. Written as DNA, the CDR3 is TGCGCCAGCAGCCAAGTTTCCACTAGCGGATACGAGCAGTACTTC. Amino acid sequence: CASSQVSTSGYEQYF.

CDR3: CSVTWTANEKLFF. In nucleotides, the CDR3 is TGCAGCGTGACTTGGACAGCGAATGAAAAACTGTTTTTT. The chain joins TRBV29-1 to TRBJ1-4; weak D call: TRBD1 (6 bases). Deletions cut 6 bases from V and 5 bases from J, with 13 bases between. Germline-derived CDR1 and CDR2 are SQVTM and ANQGSEA. The CDR3 has 13 residues.

This clone was seen a handful of times. The chain uses TRBV9 and TRBJ2-1; no clear D gene. Germline V lookup: CDR1 SGDLS, CDR2 YYNGEE. V dropped 0 bases and J dropped 7 bases, with 14 bases sitting between them. This CDR3 is 15 amino acids long. DNA of the CDR3: TGTGCCAGCAGCGTAGATCCCTACTCTAGTAATGAGCAGTTCTTC. This gives the protein CASSVDPYSSNEQFF.

This sequence joins TRBV5-1 and TRBJ2-4; 10 bases fit TRBD1. CDR3 size: 16 residues. CDR1 and CDR2 from the germline V gene are SGHRS and YFSETQ. V was pared by 0 bases and J by 8 bases, with 8 bases of the junction left unmatched. The CDR3 region is CASSLGASGQGYIQYF. In DNA, the CDR3 is TGCGCCAGCAGCTTGGGGGCCTCGGGACAGGGGTACATTCAGTACTTC. Looking up the rest from reference TRBV5-1 and TRBJ2-4 gives the full variable domain: KAGVTQTPRYLIKTRGQQVTLSCSPISGHRSVSWYQQTPGQGLQFLFEYFSETQRNKGNFPGRFSGRQFSNSRSEMNVSTLELGDSALYLCASSLGASGQGYIQYFGAGTRLSVL.

The V and J genes are TRBV19 and TRBJ2-6; 9 nucleotides line up with TRBD1. Trimming at V came to 7 bases and at J to 4 bases, leaving 8 bases not matched to a gene. The CDR3 runs to 16 residues. In germline, CDR1 is LNHDA, CDR2 SQIVND (reference sequence). The chain's CDR3 is CASTPGTGTGANVLTF. Written as DNA, the CDR3 is TGTGCCAGTACCCCCGGGACAGGGACCGGGGCCAACGTCCTGACTTTC.

The V gene is TRBV3-1 (or the pseudogene TRBV3-2), the J gene TRBJ2-1; 8 bases map to TRBD2. The CDR3 totals 16 residues. Germline V gene lookup returns CDR1 LGHDT and CDR2 YNNKEL (reference sequence). V trimming: 0 bases; J trimming: 5 bases; junction bases outside the gene matches: 6. In DNA, the CDR3 is TGTGCCAGCAGCCAAGATTCCAGCGGGAGTCACAATGAGCAGTTCTTC. As protein: CASSQDSSGSHNEQFF.

V usage is TRBV5-5 and J usage is TRBJ1-4, with a possible D match to TRBD1 (6 bases). V lost 3 bases, J lost 7 bases, and 13 bases lay in between. The CDR3 is 14 residues long. Germline CDR1 reads SGHKS; CDR2 reads YYEKEE (reference sequence). The CDR3 region is CASSYGTGFEKLFF. The CDR3 DNA follows: TGTGCCAGCAGCTACGGCACAGGGTTTGAAAAACTGTTTTTT.

Here the CDR3 DNA reads TGTGCCTGGAGTTCCGGGACAGTAGGCTCTGGAAACACCATATATTTT. It encodes CAWSSGTVGSGNTIYF. The gene calls are TRBV30 and TRBJ1-3; 7 bases align to TRBD1. The CDR3 is 16 amino acids. The germline gives CDR1 GTSNPN, CDR2 SVGIG (reference sequence). V trimming: 2 bases; J trimming: 0 bases; junction bases outside the gene matches: 7. The variable domain in full, with the rest retrieved from reference TRBV30 and TRBJ1-3, is SQTIHQWPATLVQPVGSPLSLECTVEGTSNPNLYWYRQAAGRGLQLLFYSVGIGQISSEVPQNLSASRPQDRQFILSSKKLLLSDSGFYLCAWSSGTVGSGNTIYFGEGSWLTVV.

The chain links TRBV5-1 to TRBJ2-5, with 8 bases that match TRBD1. V gave up 8 bases and J gave up 4 bases; unmatched junction bases: 4. CDR3 length: 12 amino acids. The germline V gene encodes CDR1 SGHRS and CDR2 YFSETQ. The CDR3 DNA follows: TGCGCCAGTGGACAGGGAGGAGAGACCCAGTACTTC. Amino acid sequence: CASGQGGETQYF.

This clone was observed a single time. The chain couples TRBV6-1 to TRBJ1-5, with D possibly TRBD1 on 6 matching bases. The V end was cut by 0 bases, the J end by 9 bases, with 12 bases between. This CDR3 spans 14 amino acids. The germline gives CDR1 MNHNS, CDR2 SASEGT. CDR3 region: CASSEAAGEGPQHF. DNA of the CDR3: TGTGCCAGCAGTGAAGCAGCAGGGGAAGGGCCCCAGCATTTT.

This chain joins TRBV14 and TRBJ2-5, with TRBD2 as a possible D gene (5 bases). The CDR3 spans 12 residues. V lost 9 bases and J 4 bases, leaving 12 bases between the germline ends. The V gene's germline CDR1 is SGHDN and CDR2 FVKESK. The DNA of the CDR3 is TGTGCCAGTAGAGGAGGCCCAGAGACCCAGTACTTC. This codes for CASRGGPETQYF.

The chain carries TRBV27 and TRBJ1-2, with 8 bases lining up with TRBD1. Germline V gene lookup returns CDR1 MNHEY and CDR2 SMNVEV (reference sequence). The CDR3 has 13 amino acids. Trimming removed 5 bases from V and 11 bases from J; junction bases left unmatched: 10. CDR3 nucleotide sequence: TGTGCCAGCAGTCTCCGGACAGGGCAGGGGTACACCTTC. Residues: CASSLRTGQGYTF.

V usage is TRBV9 and J usage is TRBJ2-2, with D tentatively TRBD1 (5 bases). CDR3 length: 16 residues. CDR1 is SGDLS, CDR2 YYNGEE, per germline. The V gene lost 1 base and the J gene lost 6 bases, with 16 bases spanning the gap. CDR3 bases: TGTGCCAGCAGCGTACAACCAACAGCAGGGTCCGGGGAGCTGTTTTTT. As protein: CASSVQPTAGSGELFF.

The CDR3 spells CASKQDNNYGYTF. Written as DNA, the CDR3 is TGTGCCAGCAAGCAGGATAATAACTATGGCTACACCTTC. J is TRBJ1-2 and V is TRBV2; unclear D gene. The V end lost 7 bases, the J end lost 1 base, and 10 bases lay between the germline ends. Looked up from germline, CDR1 is SNHLY and CDR2 is FYNNEI. The CDR3 has 13 amino acids.